These 5 T cell receptor beta chains were sequenced from one sample in a study of monozygotic twins with inflammatory bowel disease. TCRdb reprocessed the 5' RACE reads, keeping one entry per CDR3 protein, no DNA. The sample yields 300,000 to 400,000 distinct CDR3 sequences, of which the top ten take up around 2.6%. Material: blood. The receptor set was obtained from a human donor with ulcerative colitis or Crohn's disease, or a healthy co-twin of an affected twin (not recorded which).

V usage is TRBV5-1 and J usage is TRBJ1-2; TCRdb reports TRBD1, a call that lacks DNA to check it against. The germline V gene encodes CDR1 SGHRS and CDR2 YFSETQ. The CDR3 contains 14 residues. This chain's CDR3 is CASSPMTGDYGYTF.

The V gene is TRBV20-1, the J gene TRBJ2-7; TCRdb reports TRBD1, a call that lacks DNA to check it against. CDR1 is DFQATT, CDR2 SNEGSKA, per germline (reference sequence). The CDR3 loop spans 13 amino acids. The CDR3 reads CSARAGHNYEQYF.

The V call is TRBV5-1, the J call TRBJ2-5; TCRdb reports TRBD1, a call that lacks DNA to check it against. The CDR3 totals 15 residues. Germline CDR1 is SGHRS and CDR2 is YFSETQ. The CDR3 region is CASSIMRDSQETQYF. The variable domain in full, completed from reference TRBV5-1 and TRBJ2-5, reads KAGVTQTPRYLIKTRGQQVTLSCSPISGHRSVSWYQQTPGQGLQFLFEYFSETQRNKGNFPGRFSGRQFSNSRSEMNVSTLELGDSALYLCASSIMRDSQETQYFGPGTRLLVL.

The genes are TRBV6-2 or TRBV6-3 and TRBJ2-7; no DNA is available, so the TRBD2 call from TCRdb remains unchecked. The CDR3 totals 17 residues. The V gene's germline CDR1 is MNHEY and CDR2 SVGEGT. CDR3 amino acids: CASSWDYHYGSSYEQYF.

The V and J genes are TRBV7-9 and TRBJ1-2. Germline V CDR1 and CDR2: SEHNR, FQNEAQ (reference sequence). The CDR3 is 12 amino acids. The CDR3 loop reads CASSSSMTGYTF. Variable domain in full (rest from reference TRBV7-9 and TRBJ1-2): DTGVSQNPRHKITKRGQNVTFRCDPISEHNRLYWYRQTLGQGPEFLTYFQNEAQLEKSRLLSDRFSAERPKGSFSTLEIQRTEQGDSAMYLCASSSSMTGYTFGSGTRLTVV.